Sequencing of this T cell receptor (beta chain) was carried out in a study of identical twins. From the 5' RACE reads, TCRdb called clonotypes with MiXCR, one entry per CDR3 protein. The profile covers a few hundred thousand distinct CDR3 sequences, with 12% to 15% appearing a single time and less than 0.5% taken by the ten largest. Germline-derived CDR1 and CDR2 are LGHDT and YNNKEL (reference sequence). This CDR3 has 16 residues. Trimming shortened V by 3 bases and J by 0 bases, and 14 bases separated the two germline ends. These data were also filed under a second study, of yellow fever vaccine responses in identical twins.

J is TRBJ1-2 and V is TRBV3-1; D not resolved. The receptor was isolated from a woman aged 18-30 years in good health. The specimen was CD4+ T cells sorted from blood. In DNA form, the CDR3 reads TGTGCCAGCAGCCAGAACGACGGGATAGCTAACTATGGCTACACCTTC. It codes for CASSQNDGIANYGYTF.